The 23 T cell receptor beta chains listed next were all sequenced from one sample in a study of OX40 agonist ivuxolimab in advanced cancers. Sequenced by immunoSEQ multiplex PCR; TCRdb stores in-frame clones only, minus some. The table has around 48,000 clones, around 83% seen once. Here the sequenced sample was CD4+ or CD8+ T cells sorted from blood, taken in a trial of the OX40 agonist ivuxolimab. These TCRs come from an adult with an advanced solid tumor such as melanoma, head and neck, liver or kidney cancer.

The CDR3 loop reads CASSFDGRGDQPQHF. CDR3 bases: TGTGCCAGCAGCTTTGATGGGAGAGGCGATCAGCCCCAGCATTTT. The chain links TRBV7-8 to TRBJ1-5, with no clear D. Deletions cut 3 bases from V and 5 bases from J, with 14 bases between. Per germline, CDR1 SGHVS and CDR2 FQNEAQ. This CDR3 is 15 amino acids long.

The chain uses TRBV28 and TRBJ2-7; 7 bases are a match to TRBD1. CDR3 length: 14 amino acids. The germline V gene encodes CDR1 MDHEN and CDR2 SYDVKM. Trimming cost V 6 bases and J 0 bases; bases outside gene matches: 5. This CDR3 is CASRGPGGSYEQYF. DNA of the CDR3: TGTGCCAGCAGGGGGCCAGGGGGCTCCTACGAGCAGTACTTC. Full variable domain (outside the CDR3, taken from reference TRBV28 and TRBJ2-7): DVKVTQSSRYLVKRTGEKVFLECVQDMDHENMFWYRQDPGLGLRLIYFSYDVKMKEKGDIPEGYSVSREKKERFSLILESASTNQTSMYLCASRGPGGSYEQYFGPGTRLTVT.

The chain has TRBV5-6 and TRBJ2-1; D is perhaps TRBD1 (5 bases). Between the trimmed V and J ends, which lost 4 bases and 3 bases, there was a span of 8 bases. This CDR3 is 13 amino acids long. The germline gives CDR1 SGHDT, CDR2 YYEEEE. The CDR3 here is CASSPDSYNEQFF. The DNA for the CDR3 is TGTGCCAGCAGCCCTGACAGCTACAATGAGCAGTTCTTC.

The V call is TRBV27, the J call TRBJ2-1; 14 nucleotides match TRBD2. The V gene's germline CDR1 is MNHEY and CDR2 SMNVEV (reference sequence). The CDR3 length is 18 residues. With V trimmed by 7 bases and J by 9 bases, 17 bases remained unmatched. DNA of the CDR3: TGTGCCAGCACGGGGGTGTTACCTGGGACTAGCGGGGGAAGTGAGCAGTTCTTC. This sequence encodes CASTGVLPGTSGGSEQFF.

The chain carries TRBV5-1 and TRBJ2-5; D is unresolved. This CDR3 region has 15 residues. Trimming took off 2 bases at V and 5 bases at J, with 16 bases between the two ends. CDR1 SGHRS and CDR2 YFSETQ come from the germline V gene. The CDR3 region has the DNA TGCGCCAGCAGCTTATCACGACCTGAACAGGAGACCCAGTACTTC. Protein: CASSLSRPEQETQYF. Based on the CDR3 plus reference TRBV5-1 and TRBJ2-5, the full variable domain is KAGVTQTPRYLIKTRGQQVTLSCSPISGHRSVSWYQQTPGQGLQFLFEYFSETQRNKGNFPGRFSGRQFSNSRSEMNVSTLELGDSALYLCASSLSRPEQETQYFGPGTRLLVL.

This chain joins TRBV18 and TRBJ2-2; D remains unclear. Germline V CDR1 and CDR2: KGHSH, LQKENI. V shed 0 bases and J shed 6 bases, with 14 bases lying between them. The CDR3 covers 16 residues. The chain's CDR3 is CASSPPSSRRSGELFF. CDR3 bases: TGTGCCAGCTCACCACCATCGTCCCGTAGGTCCGGGGAGCTGTTTTTT.

The CDR3 nucleotides read TGCGCCAGCAGCTTGGACGGGAGCTACACCGGGGAGCTGTTTTTT. Protein: CASSLDGSYTGELFF. The chain is built from TRBV5-1 and TRBJ2-2, with D tentatively TRBD2 (6 bases). The germline V gene has CDR1 SGHRS and CDR2 YFSETQ. The V gene lost 0 bases and the J gene lost 3 bases, with 9 bases spanning the gap. The CDR3 is 15 amino acids.

The chain has TRBV5-4 and TRBJ2-6; weak D call: TRBD2 (5 bases). The CDR3 runs to 16 residues. Germline-derived CDR1 and CDR2 are SGHNT and YYREEE (reference sequence). The V gene lost 4 bases and the J gene lost 2 bases, with 13 bases spanning the gap. The CDR3 sequence: CASSGSGIPGANVLTF. As DNA, the CDR3 is TGTGCCAGCAGCGGGTCGGGGATCCCTGGGGCCAACGTCCTGACTTTC. Together with reference TRBV5-4 and TRBJ2-6, the CDR3 gives the full variable domain: ETGVTQSPTHLIKTRGQQVTLRCSSQSGHNTVSWYQQALGQGPQFIFQYYREEENGRGNFPPRFSGLQFPNYSSELNVNALELDDSALYLCASSGSGIPGANVLTFGAGSRLTVL.

The genes are TRBV5-4 and TRBJ1-1; maybe TRBD1 (5 bases). Germline values: CDR1 SGHNT, CDR2 YYREEE (reference sequence). V lost 3 bases, J lost 4 bases, and 22 bases lay in between. CDR3 length: 17 residues. CDR3 in DNA: TGTGCCAGCAGCTCGCCTTACTACAGGTCCGGTGGCACTGAAGCTTTCTTT. Its protein is CASSSPYYRSGGTEAFF.

The gene calls are TRBV28 and TRBJ1-2, with a possible D match to TRBD1 (5 bases). The CDR3 loop spans 12 amino acids. The V end was cut by 5 bases, the J end by 8 bases, with 12 bases between. In germline, CDR1 is MDHEN, CDR2 SYDVKM. For the CDR3, the DNA is TGTGCCAGCAGTCGCAGGGCTGCGGGCTACACCTTC. It is translated as CASSRRAAGYTF.

The gene calls are TRBV29-1 and TRBJ2-1; weak D call: TRBD2 (5 bases). CDR1 is SQVTM and CDR2 is ANQGSEA in the germline V gene. CDR3 length equals 9 residues. The CDR3 protein is CASPGEQFF. In DNA form, the CDR3 reads TGCGCTAGCCCGGGCGAGCAGTTCTTC.

The rearrangement uses TRBV30 and TRBJ2-6; no firm D call. V lost 0 bases and J 3 bases, leaving 6 bases between the germline ends. Germline V gives CDR1 GTSNPN, CDR2 SVGIG (reference sequence). This CDR3 is 14 amino acids long. This CDR3 is CAWSVENGANVLTF. CDR3 bases: TGTGCCTGGAGTGTGGAGAATGGGGCCAACGTCCTGACTTTC.

The J gene is TRBJ2-1, the V gene TRBV5-6; 8 bases align to TRBD2. With 3 bases clipped from V and 6 bases from J, the junction kept 20 bases outside the gene matches. This CDR3 spans 19 amino acids. Germline lookup yields CDR1 SGHDT and CDR2 YYEEEE. CDR3 amino acids: CASSWPSWSGRTTPNEQFF. In nucleotides, the CDR3 is TGTGCCAGCAGCTGGCCTTCTTGGAGCGGGAGAACCACCCCCAATGAGCAGTTCTTC.

This clone has just one count. The chain joins TRBV11-2 to TRBJ2-1, with 11 nucleotides matching TRBD2. Per germline, CDR1 SGHAT and CDR2 FQNNGV. The CDR3 has 15 amino acids. V shed 8 bases, J shed 5 bases, and the junction held 8 bases outside the gene matches. CDR3 in amino acids: CASSGVSGRDNEQFF. CDR3 sequence (DNA): TGTGCCAGCTCCGGGGTTAGCGGGAGGGACAATGAGCAGTTCTTC. Filled out from reference TRBV11-2 and TRBJ2-1, the complete variable domain reads EAGVAQSPRYKIIEKRQSVAFWCNPISGHATLYWYQQILGQGPKLLIQFQNNGVVDDSQLPKDRFSAERLKGVDSTLKIQPAKLEDSAVYLCASSGVSGRDNEQFFGPGTRLTVL.

The genes are TRBV29-1 and TRBJ2-2; no definite D call. V lost 6 bases to trimming and J lost 3 bases, with 17 bases between them. Looked up from germline, CDR1 is SQVTM and CDR2 is ANQGSEA. The CDR3 is 15 residues long. The CDR3 region is CSVLLVGRDTGELFF. CDR3 DNA: TGCAGCGTCCTTCTGGTGGGTCGGGACACCGGGGAGCTGTTTTTT.

This clone was seen only a few times. The gene calls are TRBV7-8 and TRBJ2-1; 8 bases map to TRBD1. V shed 5 bases, J shed 6 bases, and the junction held 9 bases outside the gene matches. This CDR3 region has 15 residues. Germline CDR1 is SGHVS and CDR2 is FQNEAQ. The chain's CDR3 is CASSEAGQGSNEQFF. In nucleotides, the CDR3 is TGTGCCAGCAGCGAGGCCGGACAGGGATCCAATGAGCAGTTCTTC.

V is TRBV10-1 and J is TRBJ2-1; a weak D match, TRBD1 (5 bases). Per the germline V gene, CDR1 is WNHNN and CDR2 is SYGVQD (reference sequence). CDR3 length: 15 amino acids. Trimming cost V 4 bases and J 7 bases, with 17 bases left between them. This chain's CDR3 is CASSAGSSLRNEQFF. CDR3 nucleotides: TGCGCCAGCAGTGCAGGGTCTTCTTTGCGGAATGAGCAGTTCTTC.

V gene TRBV29-1 combines with J gene TRBJ1-4, with a weak D call TRBD1 (6 bases). The CDR3 contains 13 residues. Trimming shortened V by 4 bases and J by 6 bases, and 12 bases separated the two germline ends. Per the germline V gene, CDR1 is SQVTM and CDR2 is ANQGSEA. Here the CDR3 reads CSVVKGGDEKLFF. CDR3 coding DNA: TGCAGCGTTGTAAAGGGGGGTGATGAAAAACTGTTTTTT.

The chain links TRBV18 to TRBJ2-7, with D possibly being TRBD1 (5 bases). V lost 2 bases and J lost 3, with 8 bases in between. The length of the CDR3 is 13 residues. Per the germline V gene, CDR1 is KGHSH and CDR2 is LQKENI. The CDR3 loop reads CASSPGRGYEQYF. The DNA of the CDR3 is TGTGCCAGCTCACCAGGAAGGGGCTACGAGCAGTACTTC.

The V gene is TRBV6-1, the J gene TRBJ2-7; TRBD2 aligns across 10 bases. Germline V gene data show CDR1 as MNHNS and CDR2 as SASEGT. The CDR3 sequence is 16 residues long. After removal of 2 bases from V and 2 bases from J, the junction contained 6 bases not matched to a gene. The CDR3 DNA reads TGTGCCAGCAGTGAACGTAGTAGCGGGAGGACCTACGAGCAGTACTTC. Its protein is CASSERSSGRTYEQYF.

This chain uses TRBV11-2 with TRBJ1-1; D may be TRBD1 (5 bases). V lost 1 base and J lost 4, with 10 bases in between. CDR1 and CDR2 from the germline V gene are SGHAT and FQNNGV. The CDR3 contains 14 residues. The CDR3 reads CASSLVDSGTEAFF. CDR3 bases: TGTGCCAGCAGCTTAGTCGACAGCGGCACTGAAGCTTTCTTT.

V is TRBV11-2 and J is TRBJ2-3; D remains ambiguous. V was trimmed by 3 bases and J by 4 bases, leaving 8 bases between them. The CDR3 runs to 13 residues. Germline CDR1 and CDR2: SGHAT and FQNNGV. In DNA form, the CDR3 reads TGTGCCAGCAGCTTTACGAGGTCAGATACGCAGTATTTT. This gives the protein CASSFTRSDTQYF.

This rearrangement joins TRBV11-3 to TRBJ2-7; 10 nucleotides agree with TRBD2. After removal of 5 bases from V and 4 bases from J, the junction contained 20 bases not matched to a gene. CDR1 and CDR2 (germline): SGHNT, YENEEA. This CDR3 spans 19 amino acids. This chain's CDR3 is CASSPTRGDLAGDCYEQYF. CDR3 in DNA: TGTGCCAGCAGCCCAACAAGGGGGGATCTAGCGGGAGACTGTTACGAGCAGTACTTC.